This TCR beta chain comes out of a study of T cell responses to AZD1222 COVID-19 vaccine. Study findings and constraints: Donors were largely white British and mainly female; clonal diversity was possibly underestimated.

Clones were read by immunoSEQ multiplex PCR, and TCRdb kept only the in-frame ones, dropping some. This sample has more than 85,000 clones, with 91% found just once. For this clone: Its target is unknown.

The CDR3 length is 16 residues. The receptor was derived from an adult in good health. The V and J genes are TRBV21-1 and TRBJ1-2. TRBV21-1 is marked as a pseudogene. Material: peripheral blood, obtained on day 0 of AZD1222 vaccination. The CDR3 DNA sequence: TGTGCCAGCAGTCCACAAACCGGGTCTACTAACTATGGCTACACCTTC. Protein sequence: CASSPQTGSTNYGYTF.